This TCR beta chain was profiled in a study of blood T cell repertoires in COVID-19. Adults between about 18 and 95 years of age took part from about two dozen US areas. Generated by immunoSEQ multiplex PCR, the TCRdb table keeps only in-frame clones and is missing some. This sample has about 260,000 clones, with roughly 88% found just once. The CDR3 consists of 13 residues. The V end was cut by 4 bases, the J end by 8 bases, with 14 bases between. CDR1 and CDR2 (germline): MDHEN, SYDVKM. V is TRBV28 and J is TRBJ1-2; D gene uncertain. Sequencing input: PBMCs or T cells enriched from blood (not recorded which). The origin of this receptor is a woman aged 40 to 49 with acute COVID-19. The CDR3, as DNA: TGTGCCAGCAGTTCCCAGGTGGCGGGGGGCTACACCTTC. The encoded protein is CASSSQVAGGYTF.